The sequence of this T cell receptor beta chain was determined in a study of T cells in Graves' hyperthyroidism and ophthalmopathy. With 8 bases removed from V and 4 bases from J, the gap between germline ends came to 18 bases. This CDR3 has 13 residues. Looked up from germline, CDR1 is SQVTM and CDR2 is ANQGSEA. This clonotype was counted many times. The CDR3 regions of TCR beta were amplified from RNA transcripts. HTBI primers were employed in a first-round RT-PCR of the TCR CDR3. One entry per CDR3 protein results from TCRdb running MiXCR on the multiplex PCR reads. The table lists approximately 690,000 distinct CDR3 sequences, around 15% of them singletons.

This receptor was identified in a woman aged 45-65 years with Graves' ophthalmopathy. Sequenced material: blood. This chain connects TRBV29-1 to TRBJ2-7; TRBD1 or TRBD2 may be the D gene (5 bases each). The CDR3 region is CSTGAGRNYEQYF. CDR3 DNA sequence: TGCAGCACCGGGGCGGGTCGTAATTACGAGCAGTACTTC.